This T cell receptor (beta chain) was recovered during a study of T cells in Graves' hyperthyroidism and ophthalmopathy. Study-level points and caveats: The model predicted ophthalmopathy a median about 6.6 months before onset. Ophthalmopathy and stable hyperthyroidism were separated by a 13 V-J model.

This CDR3 spans 16 amino acids. Germline CDR1 and CDR2: MNHEY and SMNVEV (reference sequence). V trimming: 3 bases; J trimming: 0 bases; junction bases outside the gene matches: 5. This clonotype was found a few times. What it recognizes is unknown. RNA transcripts yielded amplified TCR beta CDR3 regions. Carried out on the TCR CDR3, a first-round RT-PCR used the HTBI primer set. TCRdb passed the multiplex PCR reads through MiXCR, listing each CDR3 protein once. The profile shows under 600,000 distinct CDR3 sequences, about 16% of them singletons. This chain joins TRBV27 and TRBJ2-1; TRBD2 matches 7 bases. The clonotype originates from a woman aged 40-49 years with Graves' ophthalmopathy. The material sequenced was blood. The CDR3 sequence: CASSFNSGFSYNEQFF. DNA for the CDR3: TGTGCCAGCAGTTTTAATAGCGGGTTCTCCTACAATGAGCAGTTCTTC.